This T cell receptor beta chain was documented in a study of control samples from healthy donors and cancer patients. Using immunoSEQ multiplex PCR, the repertoire was profiled, and TCRdb retains in-frame clones only, with some absent. Here the sample spans about 170,000 clones, just over 85% being singletons. The sequencing sample was made of blood. This sequence was found in a woman in her twenties or thirties in good health.

The CDR3 sequence: CASSQGRASGNTIYF. CDR3 sequence (DNA): TGCGCCAGCAGCCAGGGCAGGGCCTCTGGAAACACCATATATTTT. J is TRBJ1-3 and V is TRBV4-1; D is perhaps TRBD1 (5 bases). CDR3 length: 15 amino acids. V was clipped by 3 bases and J by 0 bases, with 9 bases between them. The germline V gene encodes CDR1 MGHRA and CDR2 YSYEKL.